Below, 2 T cell receptor beta chains from the same sample are listed, as sequenced in a study of blood T cell repertoires in COVID-19. Only in-frame clones appear in the TCRdb table, and some are missing; sequencing was by immunoSEQ multiplex PCR. The table includes a few hundred thousand clones, just under 90% detected once. Sequenced input: PBMCs or T cells enriched from blood (not recorded which). These receptors came from a woman aged 50 to 60 who had recovered from COVID-19.

V gene TRBV30 combines with J gene TRBJ2-7; TRBD1 matches at 7 bases. In germline, CDR1 is GTSNPN, CDR2 SVGIG (reference sequence). Unmatched junction bases numbered 9, after V lost 4 bases and J lost 3 bases. The CDR3 is 14 residues long. The CDR3 reads CAWNPGTANYEQYF. CDR3 bases: TGTGCCTGGAATCCCGGGACAGCAAACTACGAGCAGTACTTC.

J is TRBJ1-1 and V is TRBV27; a possible D gene is TRBD1 (5 bases). The CDR3 totals 17 residues. CDR1 is MNHEY, CDR2 SMNVEV, per germline (reference sequence). With 4 bases removed from V and 2 bases from J, the gap between germline ends came to 20 bases. CDR3 coding DNA: TGTGCCAGCAGTTCCCGCCGGACATATACTGCCAACACTGAAGCTTTCTTT. Its protein product is CASSSRRTYTANTEAFF.